This T cell receptor beta chain emerged from a study of CD8 T cells in Susac syndrome. The overall study: At the time their blood was drawn, patients with Susac syndrome were either therapy-naive, on corticosteroids (with some of them also receiving intravenous immunoglobulin), or on intravenous immunoglobulin alone. General study results and limits: The study conceded that its TCR sequencing and HLA analysis involved relatively few individuals.

Worth noting for this clonotype: As yet, its antigen is unknown.

From germline, CDR1 is LNHNV and CDR2 YYDKDF (reference sequence). This CDR3 has 11 amino acids. V was shortened by 0 bases and J by 5 bases, with 1 base between the two germline ends. Random hexamers were used to reverse transcribe 0.5 to 1 ug of RNA. Via MiXCR, TCRdb re-called the immunoSEQ multiplex PCR reads, giving one row per CDR3 protein. The sample records about 150,000 distinct CDR3 sequences, around 96% being singletons. The rearrangement joins TRBV15 to TRBJ2-5; D is ambiguous. The sample taken for sequencing was CD4+ T cells from PBMCs. The receptor comes from a human donor with Susac syndrome. CDR3 sequence (DNA): TGTGCCACCAGCAGAGAGGAGACCCAGTACTTC. Its translation: CATSREETQYF.